These 15 T cell receptor beta chains originate from one sample sequenced in a study of blood T cell repertoires in COVID-19. Some clones are missing from TCRdb's copy, which holds only in-frame ones; the method was immunoSEQ multiplex PCR. There are about 200,000 clones in the sample; approximately 82% occur only once, and 6% to 8% lies in the top ten. The sample was peripheral blood. The receptors stem from a human donor with acute or convalescent COVID-19. The donor label of this sample is uncertain.

J is TRBJ1-4 and V is TRBV6-6; possible D gene TRBD1, 6 bases. The CDR3 totals 14 residues. V dropped 7 bases and J dropped 0 bases, with 9 bases sitting between them. Germline values: CDR1 MNHNY, CDR2 SVGAGI (reference sequence). The CDR3 DNA is TGTGCCAGCAAGGACAGTGCAACTAATGAAAAACTGTTTTTT. This codes for CASKDSATNEKLFF.

The chain couples TRBV24-1 to TRBJ1-2; no clear D. Germline-derived CDR1 and CDR2 are KGHDR and SFDVKD. V was cut by 0 bases and J by 0 bases, with 4 bases left in between. The CDR3 spans 14 residues. The CDR3: CATSDLGANYGYTF. The CDR3 nucleotides read TGTGCCACCAGTGATTTGGGAGCTAACTATGGCTACACCTTC.

This clone was observed a handful of times. The chain uses TRBV29-1 and TRBJ2-7; TRBD1 aligns across 10 bases. The junction had 7 bases not matched to a gene; V was cut back by 6 bases and J by 5 bases. The CDR3 covers 13 residues. CDR1 and CDR2 (germline): SQVTM, ANQGSEA. The CDR3 bases are TGCAGCGTCGCCCGGGACAGGGGTAACGAGCAGTACTTC. Its protein product is CSVARDRGNEQYF.

V usage is TRBV5-4 and J usage is TRBJ2-1; D is unresolved. CDR3 size: 15 residues. The germline V gene has CDR1 SGHNT and CDR2 YYREEE (reference sequence). V shed 4 bases and J shed 6 bases, with 17 bases lying between them. Here the CDR3 reads CASSVPGPPGNEQFF. The CDR3 DNA follows: TGTGCCAGCAGCGTACCCGGCCCTCCGGGCAATGAGCAGTTCTTC.

The chain is built from TRBV24-1 and TRBJ2-2, with no clear D. The CDR3 extends over 16 amino acids. V lost 0 bases and J 1 base, leaving 8 bases between the germline ends. CDR1 and CDR2 (germline): KGHDR, SFDVKD. In nucleotides, the CDR3 is TGTGCCACCAGTGATTTGCCCAGCGAGAACACCGGGGAGCTGTTTTTT. As protein: CATSDLPSENTGELFF.

This clone turned up a few times. The chain carries TRBV5-1 and TRBJ2-2, with TRBD1 as a possible D gene (6 bases). V was shortened by 2 bases and J by 3 bases, with 11 bases between the two germline ends. This CDR3 has 15 residues. CDR1 is SGHRS and CDR2 is YFSETQ in the germline V gene. CDR3 nucleotides: TGCGCCAGCAGCTTCGGACAGACGGACACCGGGGAGCTGTTTTTT. Protein product: CASSFGQTDTGELFF. The full variable domain, rest sourced from reference TRBV5-1 and TRBJ2-2, is KAGVTQTPRYLIKTRGQQVTLSCSPISGHRSVSWYQQTPGQGLQFLFEYFSETQRNKGNFPGRFSGRQFSNSRSEMNVSTLELGDSALYLCASSFGQTDTGELFFGEGSRLTVL.

The rearrangement uses TRBV24-1 and TRBJ1-5; D is perhaps TRBD1 (5 bases). Germline assignment: CDR1 KGHDR and CDR2 SFDVKD. The CDR3 sequence is 16 residues long. V lost 6 bases and J lost 2, with 16 bases in between. The CDR3 bases are TGTGCCACCAGTACCGGGGGGGGAAGAGGCAATCAGCCCCAGCATTTT. This encodes CATSTGGGRGNQPQHF.

The chain has TRBV7-2 and TRBJ2-7; 8 bases map to TRBD2. J was trimmed by 0 bases and V by 6 bases; bases with no gene match: 4. Germline values: CDR1 SGHTA, CDR2 FQGNSA. The CDR3 covers 14 residues. The CDR3 spells CASRGGGSSYEQYF. The DNA for the CDR3 is TGTGCCAGCAGGGGCGGGGGGAGCTCCTACGAGCAGTACTTC.

The chain recombines TRBV3-1 (or the pseudogene TRBV3-2) with TRBJ2-2, with 7 bases lining up with TRBD1. There are 16 residues in the CDR3. V was clipped by 4 bases and J by 4 bases; unmatched bases: 9. Germline CDR1 reads LGHDT; CDR2 reads YNNKEL (reference sequence). CDR3 in amino acids: CASSLQQGSSTGELFF. The DNA for the CDR3 is TGTGCCAGCAGCCTTCAACAGGGGTCCAGCACCGGGGAGCTGTTTTTT.

The rearrangement links TRBV25-1 to TRBJ2-1; 10 bases match TRBD1. Germline CDR1 and CDR2: MGHDK and SYGVNS. The CDR3 has 16 amino acids. With V trimmed by 4 bases and J by 9 bases, 12 bases remained unmatched. CDR3 DNA sequence: TGTGCCAGCAGTGCTTACGGGACAGGGGTGGAGGGTGAGCAGTTCTTC. Protein sequence: CASSAYGTGVEGEQFF.

CDR3 sequence: CASSPQGKHQPQHF. In DNA form, the CDR3 reads TGTGCCAGCAGCCCCCAGGGGAAGCATCAGCCCCAGCATTTT. The chain has TRBV6-6 and TRBJ1-5, with D perhaps TRBD1 (6 bases). Germline assignment: CDR1 MNHNY and CDR2 SVGAGI (reference sequence). CDR3 length equals 14 residues. V lost 6 bases, J lost 5 bases, and 14 bases lay in between.

The CDR3 reads CASSSYPTSGSTGELFF. DNA for the CDR3: TGTGCCAGCAGCTCCTACCCGACTAGCGGGAGTACCGGGGAGCTGTTTTTT. The chain combines TRBV13 with TRBJ2-2; TRBD2 matches at 12 bases. With 4 bases clipped from V and 5 bases from J, the junction kept 8 bases outside the gene matches. This CDR3 has 17 residues. Germline loops: CDR1 PRHDT, CDR2 FYEKMQ (reference sequence).

With respect to this clone: Compared with germline, one end of the junction differs, possibly owing to a read error. The V call is TRBV11-1, the J call TRBJ2-7; weak D call: TRBD1 (6 bases). Germline lookup yields CDR1 SGHAT and CDR2 FQDESV (reference sequence). The CDR3 sequence is 13 residues long. The CDR3 is CASSTGISNEQYF. DNA for the CDR3: TGTGCCAGCAGTACAGGGATCTCCAACGAGCAGTACTTC. Full variable domain (remainder filled in from reference TRBV11-1 and TRBJ2-7): EAEVAQSPRYKITEKSQAVAFWCDPISGHATLYWYRQILGQGPELLVQFQDESVVDDSQLPKDRFSAERLKGVDSTLKIQPAELGDSAMYLCASSTGISNEQYFGPGTRLTVT.

J is TRBJ1-5 and V is TRBV11-3; D is undetermined. This CDR3 is 14 amino acids long. Germline CDR1 and CDR2: SGHNT and YENEEA. Trimming pared 6 bases from V and 2 bases from J, leaving 11 bases between. The CDR3 DNA sequence: TGTGCCAGCAGGGACTACGGGGGCAATCAGCCCCAGCATTTT. It specifies CASRDYGGNQPQHF.

The CDR3 sequence: CASSGTPSSGNTIYF. In DNA form, the CDR3 reads TGTGCCAGCAGTGGGACACCGAGCTCTGGAAACACCATATATTTT. The rearrangement links TRBV28 to TRBJ1-3, with a weak D call TRBD1 (6 bases). Germline V gene data show CDR1 as MDHEN and CDR2 as SYDVKM. V lost 5 bases to trimming and J lost 0 bases, with 11 bases between them. The CDR3 contains 15 residues. Together with reference TRBV28 and TRBJ1-3, the CDR3 gives the full variable domain: DVKVTQSSRYLVKRTGEKVFLECVQDMDHENMFWYRQDPGLGLRLIYFSYDVKMKEKGDIPEGYSVSREKKERFSLILESASTNQTSMYLCASSGTPSSGNTIYFGEGSWLTVV.